A selection of T cell receptor beta chains follows, all from one sample in a study of vaccination and CD4 T cells after COVID-19. These receptors have no identified antigens. TCRdb itself ran the PCR reads through MiXCR, one entry per CDR3 protein. Among 15,000 to 20,000 distinct CDR3 sequences, about 61% were seen once, and the ten largest hold 7.8%. Material for sequencing was CD4+ T cells from blood, cultured in vitro. The receptors derive from a human donor who had recovered from COVID-19. Each CDR3 is given without its conserved first and last residue.

J gene: TRBJ2-7
V gene: TRBV7-9
CDR3 protein: ASSLPRDRAYEQY

J gene: TRBJ1-6
V gene: TRBV6-5
CDR3 protein: ASSYSTQGRMYSPLH

J gene: TRBJ2-1
V gene: TRBV20-1
CDR3 protein: SARGGAGALRTGTDEQF

J gene: TRBJ1-2
V gene: TRBV27
CDR3 protein: ASSFVPAYYGYT

J gene: TRBJ1-5
V gene: TRBV30
CDR3 protein: AWSVRGDTNQPQH

J gene: TRBJ2-7
V gene: TRBV20-1
CDR3 protein: SAEAPRVSYEQY

J gene: TRBJ1-2
V gene: TRBV5-1
CDR3 protein: ASSFTGTGGEGYT

J gene: TRBJ2-5
V gene: TRBV7-9
CDR3 protein: ASSLVYQETQY

J gene: TRBJ2-2
V gene: TRBV10-3
CDR3 protein: AIAPGGLGTGELF

J gene: TRBJ2-7
V gene: TRBV27
CDR3 protein: ASRGDRGPFNEQY

J gene: TRBJ2-3
V gene: TRBV7-9
CDR3 protein: ASSLAGTSEPDTQY

J gene: TRBJ2-1
V gene: TRBV11-2
CDR3 protein: ASSPSGTDNEQF

J gene: TRBJ1-1
V gene: TRBV4-1
CDR3 protein: ASSPRTGPSTEAF

J gene: TRBJ2-6
V gene: TRBV27
CDR3 protein: ASSLEGPTGANVLT

J gene: TRBJ2-7
V gene: TRBV19
CDR3 protein: ASSLGTDYEQY

J gene: TRBJ2-3
V gene: TRBV10-1
CDR3 protein: ASSYGGRSDTQY

J gene: TRBJ2-7
V gene: TRBV6-1
CDR3 protein: ASRLGQGEVYEQY

J gene: TRBJ1-1
V gene: TRBV28
CDR3 protein: ASSLWTEAF

J gene: TRBJ1-5
V gene: TRBV15
CDR3 protein: ATSRDGGWVQPQH

J gene: TRBJ2-2
V gene: TRBV24-1
CDR3 protein: ATSTQSANTGELF

J gene: TRBJ2-3
V gene: TRBV12-3/TRBV12-4
CDR3 protein: ASTPRKGGTDTQY

J gene: TRBJ1-5
V gene: TRBV27
CDR3 protein: ASSLRRRRLHQPQH

J gene: TRBJ2-5
V gene: TRBV6-1
CDR3 protein: ANRDRGSETQY

J gene: TRBJ2-2
V gene: TRBV24-1
CDR3 protein: ATSDFGTGYPGELF

J gene: TRBJ2-7
V gene: TRBV29-1
CDR3 protein: SARRDSYEQY

J gene: TRBJ1-2
V gene: TRBV28
CDR3 protein: ASSFPVGDGYT

J gene: TRBJ2-7
V gene: TRBV20-1
CDR3 protein: SARDWGTSGRFYEQY

J gene: TRBJ2-1
V gene: TRBV5-4
CDR3 protein: ASSLEAYNEQF

J gene: TRBJ2-7
V gene: TRBV19
CDR3 protein: ASQTKTGDSYEQY

J gene: TRBJ1-2
V gene: TRBV24-1
CDR3 protein: ATSDAVDYGYT

J gene: TRBJ2-1
V gene: TRBV5-4
CDR3 protein: ASTMQSGPRYNEQF

J gene: TRBJ1-5
V gene: TRBV30
CDR3 protein: AWSELDRYKGQPQH

J gene: TRBJ1-1
V gene: TRBV27
CDR3 protein: ASSFVRNTEAF

J gene: TRBJ1-1
V gene: TRBV14
CDR3 protein: ASSQEGGTEAF

J gene: TRBJ2-3
V gene: TRBV7-3
CDR3 protein: ASSLTGQGGRDTQY

J gene: TRBJ1-5
V gene: TRBV6-1
CDR3 protein: ASSEAVGQGIFGQPQH

J gene: TRBJ1-1
V gene: TRBV10-3
CDR3 protein: AIQARGENTEAF

J gene: TRBJ1-1
V gene: TRBV11-1
CDR3 protein: ASSLRRGITEAF

J gene: TRBJ1-2
V gene: TRBV19
CDR3 protein: ASTPGGPGYGYT

J gene: TRBJ1-2
V gene: TRBV19
CDR3 protein: ASSRGQTGNYGYT

J gene: TRBJ1-1
V gene: TRBV30
CDR3 protein: AWSRPGQGFREAF

J gene: TRBJ2-7
V gene: TRBV7-2
CDR3 protein: ASSTAGGSPSYEQY

J gene: TRBJ1-5
V gene: TRBV19
CDR3 protein: ASSAGPNQPQH

J gene: TRBJ2-3
V gene: TRBV9
CDR3 protein: ASSLAGARTDTQY

J gene: TRBJ1-3
V gene: TRBV4-2
CDR3 protein: ASSQAGQADTIY

J gene: TRBJ2-7
V gene: TRBV2
CDR3 protein: ASRPSEGAHEQY

J gene: TRBJ2-1
V gene: TRBV30
CDR3 protein: AWSSGRAKLRSSYNEQF

J gene: TRBJ2-3
V gene: TRBV10-3
CDR3 protein: AVRDSTRADTQY

J gene: TRBJ1-1
V gene: TRBV20-1
CDR3 protein: SATRPLIWTGQTLNTEAF

J gene: TRBJ1-2
V gene: TRBV27
CDR3 protein: ASSDRVLRGYT

J gene: TRBJ2-3
V gene: TRBV19
CDR3 protein: ASSLDYSGGTQY

J gene: TRBJ2-5
V gene: TRBV30
CDR3 protein: AWTQGRETQY

J gene: TRBJ2-5
V gene: TRBV7-2
CDR3 protein: ASSLLAGLQETQY

J gene: TRBJ2-5
V gene: TRBV6-5
CDR3 protein: ASSYLQTQY

J gene: TRBJ2-3
V gene: TRBV19
CDR3 protein: ASSAGMGQGTDTQY

J gene: TRBJ2-3
V gene: TRBV6-5
CDR3 protein: ASSYLTSGGSDTQY

J gene: TRBJ2-7
V gene: TRBV24-1
CDR3 protein: ATRGTSGDEQY

J gene: TRBJ1-2
V gene: TRBV20-1
CDR3 protein: SASMAGTGLYGYT

J gene: TRBJ2-7
V gene: TRBV29-1
CDR3 protein: SEGRDRSIDVLSYEQY